This T cell receptor beta chain emerged from a study of cytomegalovirus exposure and HLA in healthy donors (dated by TCRdb to about 2017). At the level of the whole study: According to an earlier analysis of a few hundred of the donors, some 180 million T cells yielded 100 million or so unique TCR beta sequences and more than 250 Gb of sequence data. Approximately 300 gigabases of sequencing data and around 85 million unique TCR sequences made up an early release that covered several hundred HLA-typed donors. Of the roughly 400 genotyped donors, 81% were placed in the genetic ancestry cluster associated with self-reported Caucasian donors. The study was designed to test whether signatures of past pathogen exposure could be identified by cataloging public T cell receptors. The study used immunosequencing to profile the T cell repertoires of several hundred subjects and linked those repertoires to cytomegalovirus serostatus. Along with the roughly 670-subject first cohort, a separate validation cohort of over a hundred different subjects was used. The study combined high-throughput TCR immunosequencing, statistical association of individual TCRs with disease status, and machine learning to predict cytomegalovirus infection status. In a later analysis, previously published TCR beta repertoires from 550 to 700 donors were re-analyzed and high-resolution HLA genotyping was added so that TCR occurrence patterns could be studied. In the later analysis, no new phenotypic data were used to find candidate immune exposures; instead, reliance was placed on TCR beta sequences and their occurrence across donors. To decide whether each TCR beta V gene segment behaved as functional or pseudogenic, an earlier analysis of some 600 of the donors relied on high-throughput TCR beta sequencing. Donor age, sex, ethnicity and CMV serostatus were compiled together with the repertoire data. In a later genetic analysis, genome-wide SNP genotypes for about three fifths of the 666 donors were used, and that subset was treated as a discovery cohort. All discovery cohort repertoires had been generated using a single sequencing platform. Class I and class II HLA loci were covered by the typing at four-digit resolution. Typing coverage differed by locus: A, B, C, DRB1 and DQB1 were typed in roughly 629-630 donors, DQA1 in approximately 520, DPA1 in approximately 600, and DPB1 in just under 490. Roughly 5 DR-DQ haplotypes were handled as single units for association and clustering, since linkage in the cohort was strong. Across about 370 genotyped donors of the cohort, an average of roughly 250,000 unique TCR beta nucleotide sequences per donor were sequenced, and 15% to 20% of those sequences were non-productive. What the study reported, not specific to this receptor: According to a later analysis, TCR association rates differed among HLA loci, with DRB1 alleles showing the most associated TCRs and HLA-C alleles showing the fewest. The 87-base-pair reads could not distinguish some IMGT-functional V segments, including TRBV6-2 and TRBV6-3, so those segments were excluded. This cohort had only TCR beta chains sequenced, and the lack of alpha or paired-chain data limited which features could be detected. A further reported finding was that TCR beta sequences accurately predicted the HLA-A and HLA-B alleles for most subjects in the first cohort. According to a later analysis, parvovirus B19, influenza, CMV and Epstein-Barr virus appeared linked to several top co-occurrence clusters. The authors suggested that the approach could potentially be generalized to other disease states and immunological phenotypes. Roughly uniform sequencing depth across donors was assumed in presence/absence analyses, although this assumption may not hold. A cluster of highly shared sequence variants was judged likely to represent a technical artifact of the sequencing pipeline. In both the original and validation cohorts, the classifier was reported to diagnose cytomegalovirus status with high specificity and sensitivity. Because HLA typing was missing for some donors at each locus, association tests included only the typed subset. An association between a missense DCLRE1C variant and V-gene and J-gene trimming of TCR beta chains was found in a later genetic analysis and replicated in an independent cohort. A later analysis found that HLA-associated TCR beta chains were more clonally expanded and had lower generation probabilities than equally common non-associated chains. Linkage disequilibrium might explain the correlated functional status among segregating V segments, but an unknown experimental factor could not be ruled out. In the study, some 160 TCR beta chains were listed as associated with cytomegalovirus. At a false discovery rate of 0.05, a later analysis linked 16,951 TCR beta sequences to specific HLA alleles. The only immune exposure information available for the cohort was CMV serostatus. Because counts were too low, about 18 rarely observed V segments, including chromosome 9 orphons, were excluded from the earlier analysis of under 650 of the donors. Broadly in line with IMGT annotations, most TCR beta V segments showed up in productive rearrangements about 90% or about 30% of the time in an earlier analysis of several hundred of the donors. Most TCR sequences were observed very rarely across donors, whereas some public TCRs were present in many individuals. According to a later analysis, most CMV-associated TCR beta chains appeared to be HLA-restricted, and the HLA associations seemed to be driven largely by CMV exposure. A few of the identified cytomegalovirus-associated TCR beta chains were confirmed in vitro to be specific for cytomegalovirus antigens. A later genetic analysis reported fewer N-insertions in productive TCRs among donors in an Asian-associated ancestry cluster than the roughly 620-donor mean. Strong co-occurrence of HLA alleles, especially DR and DQ, made assigning TCR associations to individual alleles difficult.

Trimming at the junction amounts to 6 bases on V and 0 bases on J, and the germline ends lie 8 bases apart. The germline V gene (reference sequence) gives CDR1 as WNHNN and CDR2 as SYGVQD. The CDR3 sequence holds 13 residues, the cysteine and phenylalanine included. This entry keeps only the CDR3 DNA: 39 bases, framed from base 1. The cohort consisted of hundreds of healthy bone marrow donors. All cohort members were sampled while nominally healthy, although unrecorded immune exposures were likely present. The donor was CMV seropositive and belonged to the group of 250 to 300 seropositive cohort members. Each donor provided a peripheral blood sample, and peripheral blood mononuclear cells were used for TCR beta sequencing. The Qiagen DNeasy Blood Extraction Kit was used to extract genomic DNA from the blood cell samples. The library was made by the immunoSEQ multiplex PCR assay. For the multiplex PCR, a mixture combining 60 forward primers for TCR Vbeta segments and 13 reverse primers for TCR Jbeta segments was used. The CDR3 region of rearranged TCR beta genes was amplified from genomic DNA by a multiplex PCR assay. On the Illumina HiSeq System, the amplified TCR beta libraries were sequenced as 87-base-pair reads. The study's processing was this. A later analysis tallied roughly 76 million unique TCR beta chains across the approximately 670 repertoires, and around 12 million of those chains were shared by two or more donors. To remove PCR and sequencing errors, raw reads were error-corrected and collapsed into unique sequences using a nearest-neighbor algorithm that merged closely related sequences. Alignment of CDR3 sequences to IMGT reference sequences was used to assign V, D and J gene segments. For a sequence to be retained, a match of at least six nucleotides to both a V gene segment and a J gene segment was required. Rearrangements were called productive when the CDR3 lacked stop codons and stayed in frame with V and J; all others were non-productive. CDR3 was defined by IMGT convention, running from the second conserved V-encoded cysteine to the conserved J-encoded phenylalanine. In an earlier analysis of more than 550 of the donors, sequences lacking an unambiguous match to a single V gene segment were excluded. In an earlier analysis of some 590 of the donors, V segments were called functional above 56.7% productive rearrangements and were called segregating when the between-donor standard deviation exceeded 5%. To diagnose cytomegalovirus status from the catalog of TCR beta chain sequences, a statistical classification framework was built. V and J gene assignment, in a later analysis, came from comparing TCR nucleotide sequences with IMGT/GENE-DB human TR gene sequences. In a later analysis, CDR3 sequences and most-parsimonious VDJ recombination scenarios were assigned using the TCRdist pipeline. In a later analysis, each TCR beta chain was defined by its CDR3 amino acid sequence together with its V-gene family, and reads lacking a unique V-gene family were excluded. To address suspected cross-contamination and a sequencing artifact, a later analysis removed under 600 highly shared, low-generation-probability nucleotide sequences. In a later analysis, a clonal expansion index was calculated for each public chain from normalized within-repertoire ranks of inferred template counts. In a later analysis, generation probabilities were computed using a VDJ recombination model fitted to out-of-frame rearrangements, and the results were checked against IGoR. In a later analysis, hypergeometric tests were used to score TCR-TCR, TCR-HLA and TCR-CMV co-occurrence, with a repertoire-size bias correction applied to TCR pairs. False discovery rates were estimated in a later analysis by permuting HLA or CMV assignments 20 times. A later analysis grouped co-occurring TCRs with DBSCAN, adding TCRdist sequence similarity when clustering within HLA-allele-positive subsets. Repertoires with fewer than 30,000 or more than 120,000 public chains were left out of co-occurrence clustering, as were a handful of repertoires with anomalous nucleotide sharing. This is the immuneACCESS table as TCRdb keeps it, with only in-frame sequences that have V and J called. A part of the clones is gone; compared with another copy, unresolved V genes explain less than half, and the rest is unexplained. V and J calls and clone size come straight from that table; D and trimming were deduced from the DNA. The sample has about 160,000 clones on record, approximately 77% of them singletons. The ten biggest clones cover roughly 2% of the sample.

Remarks on this clone: The target of this receptor is not known. No much larger clone exists at a distance of one base, and base qualities are not known.

The sequence links TRBV10-1 to TRBJ1-1; the D gene cannot be resolved reliably. The sequenced material came from PBMCs. The TCR comes from a man aged 50 to 59 in good health and CMV-seropositive. The base sequence is TGCGCCAGCAGGAGAGAAATGAACACTGAAGCTTTCTTT. It translates as CASRREMNTEAFF.